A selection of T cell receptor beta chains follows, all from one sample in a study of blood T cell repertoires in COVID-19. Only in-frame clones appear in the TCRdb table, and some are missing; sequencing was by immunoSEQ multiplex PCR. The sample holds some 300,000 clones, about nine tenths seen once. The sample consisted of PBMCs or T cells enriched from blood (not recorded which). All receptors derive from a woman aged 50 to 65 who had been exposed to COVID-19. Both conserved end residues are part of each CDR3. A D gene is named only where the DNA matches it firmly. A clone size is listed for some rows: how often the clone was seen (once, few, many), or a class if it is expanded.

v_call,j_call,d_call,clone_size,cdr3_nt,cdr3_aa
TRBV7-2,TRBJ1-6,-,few,TGTGCCAGCAGCTCCTCACAGGGTTCCTATAATTCACCCCTCCACTTT,CASSSSQGSYNSPLHF
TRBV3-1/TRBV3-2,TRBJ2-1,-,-,TGTGCCAGCGGGGGCGGTGAGCAGTTCTTC,CASGGGEQFF
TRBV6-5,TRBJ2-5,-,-,TGTGCCAGCAGCCAAGGACTTTCTCTGGAGACCCAGTACTTC,CASSQGLSLETQYF
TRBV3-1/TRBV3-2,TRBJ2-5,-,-,TGTGCCAGCAGCCAAGACCGAGAGACCCAGTACTTC,CASSQDRETQYF
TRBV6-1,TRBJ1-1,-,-,TGTGCCAGCAGTGAACGGACGGGGGGGGCTTTCTTT,CASSERTGGAFF
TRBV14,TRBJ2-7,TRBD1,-,TGTGCCAGCAGCCAGGGACAGGGGGTCTACGAGCAGTACTTC,CASSQGQGVYEQYF
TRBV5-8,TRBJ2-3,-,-,TGTGCCAGCAGCCCGGGACTGACGAATCGAGCAGATACGCAGTATTTT,CASSPGLTNRADTQYF
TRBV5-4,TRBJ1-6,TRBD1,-,TGTGCCAGCAGCGAACAGGGGGCCTGGAATTCACCCCTCCACTTT,CASSEQGAWNSPLHF
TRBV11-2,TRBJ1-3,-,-,TGTGCCAGCAGCTTACTGGGAGCCACCATATATTTT,CASSLLGATIYF
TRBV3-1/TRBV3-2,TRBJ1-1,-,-,TGTGCCAGCACTAGCTTGAACACTGAAGCTTTCTTT,CASTSLNTEAFF
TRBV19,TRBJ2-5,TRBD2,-,TGTGCCAGTAGTATCGGACTAGCGGGGGTCCAAGAGACCCAGTACTTC,CASSIGLAGVQETQYF
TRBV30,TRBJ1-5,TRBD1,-,TGTGCCTGGAGTGTAAAGGGACAGGGCAATCAGCCCCAGCATTTT,CAWSVKGQGNQPQHF
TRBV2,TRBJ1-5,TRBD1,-,TGTGCCAGTGGTAGGGACAGGGGTTTTAATCAGCCCCAGCATTTT,CASGRDRGFNQPQHF
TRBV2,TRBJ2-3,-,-,TGTGCCAGCAGTCCAGCCCCTTCAGGGTTTCTCACAGATACGCAGTATTTT,CASSPAPSGFLTDTQYF
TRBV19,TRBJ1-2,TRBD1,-,TGTGCCAGTAGTATCATCACAGGGGGAGACTATGGCTACACCTTC,CASSIITGGDYGYTF
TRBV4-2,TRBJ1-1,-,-,TGTGCCAGCAGCCAAGGGATGACAAACCCTGAAGCTTTCTTT,CASSQGMTNPEAFF
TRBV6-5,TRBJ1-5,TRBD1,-,TGTGCCAGCAGTTACTCCAGGGGGCGAAATCAGCCCCAGCATTTT,CASSYSRGRNQPQHF
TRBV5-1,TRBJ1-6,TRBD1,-,TGCGCCAGCACCCCCCAGACAGGGGATAATTCACCCCTCCACTTT,CASTPQTGDNSPLHF
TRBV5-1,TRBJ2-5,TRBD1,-,TGCGCCAGCAGCTTGGAGACAGGGGAAGAGACCCAGTACTTC,CASSLETGEETQYF
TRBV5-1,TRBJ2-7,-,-,TGCGCCAGCAGCTTGTCCGGGGAGTACGAGCAGTACTTC,CASSLSGEYEQYF
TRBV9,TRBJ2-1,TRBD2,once,TGTGCCAGCAGCGTAGTCCGGGGGGGATACAATGAGCAGTTCTTC,CASSVVRGGYNEQFF
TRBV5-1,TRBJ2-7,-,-,TGCGCCAGCAGCCGGGGACTGAGCTCCTACGAGCAGTACTTC,CASSRGLSSYEQYF
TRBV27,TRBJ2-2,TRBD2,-,TGTGCCAGCAGTCCCTCCGGGGGGGGCCTGAACACCGGGGAGCTGTTTTTT,CASSPSGGGLNTGELFF
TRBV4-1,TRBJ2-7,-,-,TGCGCCAGCAGCCAAGATGTGACGTACAGAACCTACGAGCAGTACTTC,CASSQDVTYRTYEQYF
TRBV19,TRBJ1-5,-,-,TGTGCCAGTACGCGGGGTGCGGGCAATCAGCCCCAGCATTTT,CASTRGAGNQPQHF
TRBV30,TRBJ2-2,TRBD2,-,TGTGCCTGGACCTCGCCGGGACTAGCGGGGGGGCCTGAGGCCGGGGAGCTGTTTTTT,CAWTSPGLAGGPEAGELFF
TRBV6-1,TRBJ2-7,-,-,TGTGCCAGCAGTGAAGCACTAGCCAGTATCTACGAGCAGTACTTC,CASSEALASIYEQYF
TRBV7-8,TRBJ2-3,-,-,TGTGCCAGCAGCTTATTATTGGCGGCTACTAGCACAGATACGCAGTATTTT,CASSLLLAATSTDTQYF
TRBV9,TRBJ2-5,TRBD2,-,TGTGCCAGCAGCGCGACTAGCGGGGGAGGGGAGACCCAGTACTTC,CASSATSGGGETQYF
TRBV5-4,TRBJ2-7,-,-,TGTGCCAGCAGCTTGATACAGTCCTCCTACGAGCAGTACTTC,CASSLIQSSYEQYF
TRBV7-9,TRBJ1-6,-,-,TGTGCCAGCAGCTCGACAGGAACTTATTCACCCCTCCACTTT,CASSSTGTYSPLHF
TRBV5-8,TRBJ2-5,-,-,TGTGCCAGCAGCATTTTACAGAGACAAGAGACCCAGTACTTC,CASSILQRQETQYF
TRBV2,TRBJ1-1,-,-,TGTGCCAGCAGTGAATCCCCCGGCAGGGCTGGCGCTTTCTTT,CASSESPGRAGAFF
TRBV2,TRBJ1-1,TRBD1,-,TGTGCCAGCAGGGGACAGGAAGCTGAAGCTTTCTTT,CASRGQEAEAFF
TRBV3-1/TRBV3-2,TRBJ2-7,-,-,TGTGCCAGCAGCCAAGGGACGGGAGACGAGCAGTACTTC,CASSQGTGDEQYF
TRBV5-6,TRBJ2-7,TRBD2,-,TGTGCCAGCACCCCATTTGGGGTAGCGGGGGATAATTACGAGCAGTACTTC,CASTPFGVAGDNYEQYF
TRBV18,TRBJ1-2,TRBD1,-,TGTGCCAGCTCGCCTGGACAGGGGGCCTATGGCTACACCTTC,CASSPGQGAYGYTF
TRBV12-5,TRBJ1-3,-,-,TGTGCTAGCGGACGCGGGGTAGGAACCATATATTTT,CASGRGVGTIYF
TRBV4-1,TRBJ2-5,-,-,TGCGCCAGCAGCCGGCGGGAACCCGACCAAGAGACCCAGTACTTC,CASSRREPDQETQYF
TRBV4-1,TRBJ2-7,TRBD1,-,TGCGCCAGCAGCAGGGACAGGGGCTACGAGCAGTACTTC,CASSRDRGYEQYF
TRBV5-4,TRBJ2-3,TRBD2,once,TGTGCCAGCAGCTTCAGCGGGGGCTCTTCCGATACGCAGTATTTT,CASSFSGGSSDTQYF
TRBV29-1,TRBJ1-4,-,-,TGCAGCGGCGGGGGGTCCGATGAAAAACTGTTTTTT,CSGGGSDEKLFF
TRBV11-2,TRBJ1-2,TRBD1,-,TGTGCCAGCAGCGCTAACACGGACAGGGTAGGCGGCTACACCTTC,CASSANTDRVGGYTF